Below, 22 T cell receptor beta chains from the same sample are listed, as sequenced in a study of T cells expressing NK-cell markers. TCRdb reprocessed the 5' RACE reads and keeps a single row for each CDR3 protein, giving no DNA. The ten top clones account for around 18%, within a sample of 90,000 to 130,000 distinct CDR3 sequences. Sequenced input: blood T cells: a sorted CD56 or NKG2C T cell subset, CD4+ or CD8+ T cells, or bulk PBMC T cells (not recorded which). The receptors derive from a woman aged 18 to 69 in good health.

This sequence joins TRBV6-5 and TRBJ1-1; TCRdb gives TRBD1 as the D gene, but with no DNA this cannot be confirmed. The CDR3 totals 15 residues. CDR1 and CDR2 (germline): MNHEY, SVGAGI. This CDR3 is CASSSEPGGWTEAFF.

The rearrangement uses TRBV19 and TRBJ1-1. This CDR3 contains 12 residues. Germline V gene sequence: CDR1 LNHDA, CDR2 SQIVND (reference sequence). CDR3 sequence reads: CASNQANTEAFF.

J is TRBJ1-2 and V is TRBV12-3 or TRBV12-4; with no DNA, the TCRdb D assignment of TRBD1 cannot be verified. This CDR3 is 13 amino acids long. CDR3 residues: CASRSSGDRGYTF.

The chain uses TRBV5-1 and TRBJ2-3; the TRBD2 assignment by TCRdb is unverifiable without DNA. This CDR3 is built from 17 residues. Germline lookup yields CDR1 SGHRS and CDR2 YFSETQ. The CDR3 loop is CASSPLLAGGPTDTQYF. The full variable domain, with the rest looked up from reference TRBV5-1 and TRBJ2-3, is KAGVTQTPRYLIKTRGQQVTLSCSPISGHRSVSWYQQTPGQGLQFLFEYFSETQRNKGNFPGRFSGRQFSNSRSEMNVSTLELGDSALYLCASSPLLAGGPTDTQYFGPGTRLTVL.

The chain recombines TRBV6-5 with TRBJ2-5; the TRBD2 assignment by TCRdb is unverifiable without DNA. CDR3 length: 16 residues. Germline V CDR1 and CDR2: MNHEY, SVGAGI. The CDR3 sequence: CASSYIRDSSLETQYF.

The rearrangement links TRBV20-1 to TRBJ2-6. Germline lookup yields CDR1 DFQATT and CDR2 SNEGSKA (reference sequence). CDR3 length: 14 residues. CDR3 in amino acids: CSASFFTGANVLTF.

The chain employs TRBV5-1 and TRBJ2-1. Germline CDR1 and CDR2: SGHRS and YFSETQ. The CDR3 length is 12 residues. CDR3: CASRPSYNEQFF.

The J gene is TRBJ2-1, the V gene TRBV19; TCRdb proposes TRBD1, but this gene call is untestable without DNA. The germline V gene has CDR1 LNHDA and CDR2 SQIVND (reference sequence). The CDR3 is 14 residues long. The CDR3 sequence: CAPRGRECCNEQFF.

This chain connects TRBV9 to TRBJ2-1; absent DNA, TCRdb's TRBD2 call cannot be checked. CDR3 size: 14 residues. Germline V CDR1 and CDR2: SGDLS, YYNGEE. CDR3 in amino acids: CASSVALSGIEQFF.

V usage is TRBV9 and J usage is TRBJ2-1; TCRdb's D call of TRBD1 is untestable without DNA. The CDR3 length is 17 residues. Per germline, CDR1 SGDLS and CDR2 YYNGEE. CDR3 protein: CASSHARERESYNEQFF.

J is TRBJ1-2 and V is TRBV11-2; without DNA, the TCRdb call of TRBD1 cannot be checked. Germline CDR1 and CDR2: SGHAT and FQNNGV. The CDR3 extends over 14 amino acids. CDR3 sequence reads: CASGDSLINYGYTF. Variable domain in full (rest from reference TRBV11-2 and TRBJ1-2): EAGVAQSPRYKIIEKRQSVAFWCNPISGHATLYWYQQILGQGPKLLIQFQNNGVVDDSQLPKDRFSAERLKGVDSTLKIQPAKLEDSAVYLCASGDSLINYGYTFGSGTRLTVV.

The CDR3 is CAIGGGEGYTF. The chain has TRBV12-3 or TRBV12-4 and TRBJ1-2. The CDR3 spans 11 residues.

V gene TRBV20-1 combines with J gene TRBJ2-5; TCRdb calls TRBD2, which cannot be checked without DNA. CDR1 DFQATT and CDR2 SNEGSKA come from the germline V gene (reference sequence). CDR3 size: 14 residues. Here the CDR3 reads CSATPGEGLETQYF.

The chain carries TRBV7-9 and TRBJ1-1. The CDR3 has 13 amino acids. From germline, CDR1 is SEHNR and CDR2 FQNEAQ (reference sequence). This chain's CDR3 is CASSWGGKTEAFF.

The rearrangement joins TRBV4-3 to TRBJ2-2; with no DNA, the TCRdb D assignment of TRBD1 cannot be verified. The CDR3 spans 17 residues. The germline V gene has CDR1 LGHNA and CDR2 YSLEER. CDR3: CASSQSDLLRQPGELFF.

This chain joins TRBV4-3 and TRBJ2-2; TCRdb picks TRBD1, but there is no DNA to check that call. The germline CDR1 and CDR2 sequences are LGHNA and YSLEER. This CDR3 spans 15 amino acids. CDR3 loop: CASSQDGGAGGELFF.

The CDR3 sequence: CASPSGGGNTGELFF. The gene calls are TRBV11-2 and TRBJ2-2; TCRdb returns TRBD1, unconfirmable since there is no DNA. Germline V lookup: CDR1 SGHAT, CDR2 FQNNGV. The CDR3 covers 15 residues.

J is TRBJ2-7 and V is TRBV23-1; TCRdb picks TRBD1, but there is no DNA to check that call. TRBV23-1 is known as an ORF, though its function is uncertain. The CDR3 extends over 13 amino acids. CDR3 sequence: CACPGTRIYEQYF.

CDR3 sequence reads: CASSTPGQGSDTQYF. The chain carries TRBV12-3 or TRBV12-4 and TRBJ2-3; TCRdb names TRBD1, which stays unverified in the absence of DNA. The CDR3 runs 15 residues.

The V call is TRBV5-5, the J call TRBJ2-7; absent DNA, TCRdb's TRBD1 call cannot be checked. CDR1 and CDR2 (germline): SGHKS, YYEKEE (reference sequence). This CDR3 contains 16 residues. CDR3 loop: CASSYVTGPFGDEQYF.

V usage is TRBV30 and J usage is TRBJ2-1; TCRdb calls TRBD2, which cannot be checked without DNA. The CDR3 has 14 amino acids. In germline, CDR1 is GTSNPN, CDR2 SVGIG (reference sequence). This chain's CDR3 is CAWTLAGVYNEQFF.

The V and J genes are TRBV4-3 and TRBJ1-2; the TCRdb D gene call, TRBD1, has no DNA to confirm it. Germline V gene sequence: CDR1 LGHNA, CDR2 YSLEER. This CDR3 is built from 16 residues. The CDR3 reads CASSPPPLGAAYGYTF.